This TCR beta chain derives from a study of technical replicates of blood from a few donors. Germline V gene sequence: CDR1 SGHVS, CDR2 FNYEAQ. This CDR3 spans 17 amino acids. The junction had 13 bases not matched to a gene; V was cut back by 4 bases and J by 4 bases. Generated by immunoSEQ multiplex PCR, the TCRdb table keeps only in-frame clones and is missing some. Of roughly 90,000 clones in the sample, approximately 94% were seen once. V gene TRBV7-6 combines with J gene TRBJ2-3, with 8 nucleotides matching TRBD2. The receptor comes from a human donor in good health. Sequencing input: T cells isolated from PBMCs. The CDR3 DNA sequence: TGTGCCAGCAGCTATAGGCCCGACGGGGGGGAGCCAGATACGCAGTATTTT. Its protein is CASSYRPDGGEPDTQYF.